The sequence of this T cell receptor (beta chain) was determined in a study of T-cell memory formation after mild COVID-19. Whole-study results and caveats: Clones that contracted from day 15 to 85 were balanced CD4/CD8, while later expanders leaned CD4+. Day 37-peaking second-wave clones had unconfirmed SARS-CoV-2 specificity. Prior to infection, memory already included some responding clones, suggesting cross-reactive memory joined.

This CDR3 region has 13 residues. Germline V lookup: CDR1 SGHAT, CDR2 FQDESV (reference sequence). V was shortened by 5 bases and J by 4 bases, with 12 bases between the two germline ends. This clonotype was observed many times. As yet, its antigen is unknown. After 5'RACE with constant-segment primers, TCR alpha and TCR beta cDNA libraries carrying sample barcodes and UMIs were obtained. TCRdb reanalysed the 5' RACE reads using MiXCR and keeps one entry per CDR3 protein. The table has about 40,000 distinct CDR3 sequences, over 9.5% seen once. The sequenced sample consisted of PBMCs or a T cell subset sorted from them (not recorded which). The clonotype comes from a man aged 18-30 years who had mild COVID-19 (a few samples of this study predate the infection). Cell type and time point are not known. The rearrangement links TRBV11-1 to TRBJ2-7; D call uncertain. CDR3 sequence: CASSPSEQYEQYV. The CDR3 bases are TGTGCCAGCAGCCCATCCGAACAGTACGAGCAGTACGTC.